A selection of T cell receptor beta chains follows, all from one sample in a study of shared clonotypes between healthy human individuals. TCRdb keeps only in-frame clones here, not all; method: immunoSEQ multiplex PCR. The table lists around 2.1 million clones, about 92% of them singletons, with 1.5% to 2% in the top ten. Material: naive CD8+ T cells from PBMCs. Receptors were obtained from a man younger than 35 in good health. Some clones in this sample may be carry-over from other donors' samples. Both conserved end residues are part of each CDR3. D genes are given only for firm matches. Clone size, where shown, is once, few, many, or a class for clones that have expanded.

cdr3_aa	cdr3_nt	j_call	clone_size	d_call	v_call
CASSPHGSAYNEQFF	TGTGCCAGCAGCCCCCACGGGAGCGCCTACAATGAGCAGTTCTTC	TRBJ2-1	.	.	TRBV7-3
CASSHRDRQETQYF	TGTGCCAGCAGTCACCGGGACAGGCAAGAGACCCAGTACTTC	TRBJ2-5	.	TRBD1	TRBV6-5
CASGTGTGNYNEQFF	TGCGCCAGTGGAACCGGGACAGGGAACTACAATGAGCAGTTCTTC	TRBJ2-1	once	TRBD1	TRBV4-3
CASSFSGWGRNYGYTF	TGTGCCAGCAGTTTTTCGGGATGGGGACGCAACTATGGCTACACCTTC	TRBJ1-2	.	.	TRBV28
CSVEEASGGQETQYF	TGCAGCGTTGAAGAAGCGTCAGGGGGGCAAGAGACCCAGTACTTC	TRBJ2-5	few	.	TRBV29-1
CSVGSGRSTDTQYF	TGCAGCGTCGGTAGCGGGAGGAGCACAGATACGCAGTATTTT	TRBJ2-3	.	TRBD2	TRBV29-1
CASRPSRVREQYF	TGTGCCAGCAGGCCTTCCAGGGTTCGAGAGCAGTACTTC	TRBJ2-7	.	.	TRBV27
CASSQVAIEHDGDQPQHF	TGCGCCAGCAGCCAAGTCGCTATAGAACACGATGGGGATCAGCCCCAGCATTTT	TRBJ1-5	.	.	TRBV4-1
CASSQGRDEQFF	TGCGCCAGCAGCCAAGGTAGAGATGAGCAGTTCTTC	TRBJ2-1	.	.	TRBV4-3
CASSLGSGLVSYEQYF	TGTGCCAGCAGCTTAGGGTCGGGACTAGTATCCTACGAGCAGTACTTC	TRBJ2-7	.	TRBD2	TRBV7-9
CASSVARETSGYNEQFF	TGTGCCAGCAGCGTAGCCCGGGAGACTAGCGGCTACAATGAGCAGTTCTTC	TRBJ2-1	.	TRBD2	TRBV9
CASSVVGGPGAEAFF	TGTGCCAGCAGCGTAGTAGGAGGGCCGGGGGCTGAAGCTTTCTTT	TRBJ1-1	.	.	TRBV9
CASSSSNPGDRPGQPQHF	TGTGCCAGCAGTTCATCCAACCCCGGGGACCGGCCTGGTCAGCCCCAGCATTTT	TRBJ1-5	.	.	TRBV28
CASLRNTEAFF	TGTGCCAGCCTTAGAAACACTGAAGCTTTCTTT	TRBJ1-1	.	.	TRBV6-6
CASSDYGSSDTQYF	TGTGCCAGCAGTGACTACGGGAGTTCAGATACGCAGTATTTT	TRBJ2-3	.	.	TRBV2
CASSLGGVGNQPQHF	TGTGCCAGCAGTTTGGGAGGGGTGGGTAATCAGCCCCAGCATTTT	TRBJ1-5	.	.	TRBV28
CASSLDSMSSGRGSYNEQFF	TGTGCCAGCAGCTTAGATTCTATGTCGAGCGGGAGGGGCTCCTACAATGAGCAGTTCTTC	TRBJ2-1	.	TRBD2	TRBV7-6
CASSYGRTYEQYF	TGTGCCAGCAGTTACGGACGGACCTACGAGCAGTACTTC	TRBJ2-7	.	.	TRBV6-6
CASSAKSGRANEQFF	TGTGCCAGCAGCGCCAAAAGCGGGAGGGCGAATGAGCAGTTCTTC	TRBJ2-1	.	TRBD2	TRBV9
CASSFGPYEQYF	TGTGCCAGCAGCTTCGGGCCCTACGAGCAGTACTTC	TRBJ2-7	few	.	TRBV7-9
CASSDGRGGANEKLFF	TGTGCCAGCAGTGATGGCAGGGGAGGTGCTAATGAAAAACTGTTTTTT	TRBJ1-4	.	.	TRBV2
CASSPVGMNQPQHF	TGCGCCAGCAGCCCCGTAGGGATGAATCAGCCCCAGCATTTT	TRBJ1-5	.	.	TRBV4-1
CASSLGGMVTDTQYF	TGTGCCAGCAGCTTGGGCGGTATGGTCACAGATACGCAGTATTTT	TRBJ2-3	.	.	TRBV5-5
CVSGEAFF	TGTGTCTCGGGTGAAGCTTTCTTT	TRBJ1-1	.	.	TRBV7-9
CASSPEGNTEAFF	TGTGCCAGCAGCCCCGAAGGGAACACTGAAGCTTTCTTT	TRBJ1-1	few	.	TRBV6-6
CASSPRTSGTQETQYF	TGTGCCAGCAGTCCCCGGACTAGCGGGACACAAGAGACCCAGTACTTC	TRBJ2-5	.	TRBD2	TRBV28
CASDSPHANTGELFF	TGTGCCTCGGACTCCCCCCATGCGAACACCGGGGAGCTGTTTTTT	TRBJ2-2	.	.	TRBV28
CASSFQGHLYEQYF	TGTGCCAGCAGCTTTCAGGGTCATTTGTACGAGCAGTACTTC	TRBJ2-7	.	.	TRBV7-9
CASSAPGLAGGYEQYF	TGCGCCAGCAGCGCCCCGGGACTAGCGGGGGGCTACGAGCAGTACTTC	TRBJ2-7	.	TRBD2	TRBV4-1
CASSRQTYNEKLFF	TGTGCCAGCAGTAGACAGACGTATAATGAAAAACTGTTTTTT	TRBJ1-4	.	.	TRBV27
CASSIFGVSSNQPQHF	TGTGCCAGTAGTATATTTGGGGTTTCGAGCAATCAGCCCCAGCATTTT	TRBJ1-5	.	.	TRBV19
CASSMASLFAGGGYEQYF	TGTGCCAGTAGTATGGCCTCCCTTTTCGCGGGAGGGGGATACGAGCAGTACTTC	TRBJ2-7	.	TRBD2	TRBV19
CASSLGPANTEAFF	TGTGCCAGCAGCTTGGGTCCCGCGAACACTGAAGCTTTCTTT	TRBJ1-1	.	.	TRBV7-9
CACPLRGNTIYF	TGTGCCTGCCCCCTCCGGGGAAACACCATATATTTT	TRBJ1-3	.	.	TRBV30
CASSPLRGYHEQYF	TGTGCCAGCAGCCCATTGCGGGGTTACCACGAGCAGTACTTC	TRBJ2-7	.	.	TRBV28
CASSDGGGTRDTQYF	TGTGCCAGCAGTGACGGGGGAGGGACAAGAGATACGCAGTATTTT	TRBJ2-3	.	.	TRBV6-4
CASSQDRGGHYGYTF	TGTGCCAGCAGCCAAGATCGGGGGGGCCACTATGGCTACACCTTC	TRBJ1-2	.	.	TRBV14
CASSQESSGLSYEQYF	TGCGCCAGCAGCCAAGAATCTAGCGGCCTCTCCTACGAGCAGTACTTC	TRBJ2-7	.	TRBD2	TRBV4-1
CASSEGTSGREETQYF	TGTGCCAGCAGCGAGGGGACTAGCGGGAGGGAGGAGACCCAGTACTTC	TRBJ2-5	.	TRBD2	TRBV9
CASGLAGVYTDTQYF	TGTGCCAGTGGCCTAGCGGGAGTTTATACAGATACGCAGTATTTT	TRBJ2-3	once	TRBD2	TRBV13
CASSGSYNEQFF	TGTGCCAGCAGCGGGTCCTACAATGAGCAGTTCTTC	TRBJ2-1	.	.	TRBV27
CASTIRQGGGELFF	TGTGCCAGCACCATCAGACAGGGGGGAGGGGAGCTGTTTTTT	TRBJ2-2	.	TRBD1	TRBV27
CASSVSTGDDANYGYTF	TGTGCCAGCAGCGTTTCGACAGGCGATGACGCTAACTATGGCTACACCTTC	TRBJ1-2	.	.	TRBV9
CASSFRLAGAYEQYF	TGTGCCAGTAGTTTTAGACTAGCGGGAGCCTACGAGCAGTACTTC	TRBJ2-7	few	TRBD2	TRBV19
CASSIASSAQHF	TGTGCCAGTAGTATAGCCTCCTCAGCCCAGCATTTT	TRBJ1-5	.	.	TRBV19
CASSRRGGGGEFQPQHF	TGTGCCAGTAGTCGTAGGGGAGGAGGCGGTGAATTTCAGCCCCAGCATTTT	TRBJ1-5	once	.	TRBV19
CASSVEDRYTGELFF	TGTGCCAGCAGCGTAGAGGACAGATACACCGGGGAGCTGTTTTTT	TRBJ2-2	.	.	TRBV9
CASSELQGEAKNIQYF	TGTGCCAGCAGTGAACTCCAGGGGGAAGCCAAAAACATTCAGTACTTC	TRBJ2-4	once	TRBD1	TRBV2
CAWSVRDGYGYTF	TGTGCCTGGAGTGTACGGGACGGATATGGCTACACCTTC	TRBJ1-2	.	.	TRBV30
CASSLVPQGLYEQYF	TGTGCCAGCAGCTTAGTCCCACAGGGGCTCTACGAGCAGTACTTC	TRBJ2-7	.	TRBD1	TRBV7-9
CSVLPPGTGVGYEQYF	TGCAGCGTTCTACCCCCCGGGACAGGGGTTGGGTACGAGCAGTACTTC	TRBJ2-7	few	TRBD1	TRBV29-1
CASSYSNSNQPQHF	TGTGCCAGCAGTTATTCTAATAGCAATCAGCCCCAGCATTTT	TRBJ1-5	once	.	TRBV28
CASSWGTSGTTDTQYF	TGTGCCAGCAGCTGGGGGACTAGCGGGACCACAGATACGCAGTATTTT	TRBJ2-3	.	TRBD2	TRBV6-4
CASSWTGDETQYF	TGTGCCAGCAGCTGGACAGGGGACGAGACCCAGTACTTC	TRBJ2-5	.	TRBD1	TRBV5-6
CASSQDSTYSPLHF	TGCGCCAGCAGCCAAGATAGTACATATTCACCCCTCCACTTT	TRBJ1-6	once	.	TRBV4-3
CASSYTQKGEAFF	TGTGCCAGCAGTTACACCCAGAAGGGAGAAGCTTTCTTT	TRBJ1-1	.	.	TRBV6-5
CASSEFAPSSYEQYF	TGTGCCAGCAGTGAATTCGCCCCAAGCTCCTACGAGCAGTACTTC	TRBJ2-7	.	.	TRBV6-1
CASSETGGTFYGYTF	TGTGCCAGCAGCGAAACAGGGGGGACCTTCTATGGCTACACCTTC	TRBJ1-2	.	TRBD1	TRBV13
CASSPGGGTATEAFF	TGCGCCAGCAGCCCTGGGGGGGGTACTGCCACTGAAGCTTTCTTT	TRBJ1-1	.	.	TRBV4-1
CASTSRGEGSYGYTF	TGTGCCAGCACAAGCCGAGGAGAGGGGAGCTACGGCTACACCTTC	TRBJ1-2	.	.	TRBV7-9